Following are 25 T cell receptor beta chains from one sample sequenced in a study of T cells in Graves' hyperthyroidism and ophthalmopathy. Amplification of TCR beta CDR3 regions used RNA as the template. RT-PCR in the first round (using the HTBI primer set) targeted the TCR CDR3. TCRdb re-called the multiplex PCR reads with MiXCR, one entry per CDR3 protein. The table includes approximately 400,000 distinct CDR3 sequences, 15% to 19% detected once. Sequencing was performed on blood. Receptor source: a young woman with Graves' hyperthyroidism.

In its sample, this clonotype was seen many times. The CDR3 sequence is CASSSRGGPDTQYF. Written as DNA, the CDR3 is TGTGCCAGCAGTTCGCGGGGGGGCCCAGATACGCAGTATTTT. This rearrangement joins TRBV28 to TRBJ2-3; 9 positions match TRBD2. The CDR3 has 14 residues. Germline CDR1 MDHEN, CDR2 SYDVKM. With V trimmed by 4 bases and J by 4 bases, 3 bases remained unmatched.

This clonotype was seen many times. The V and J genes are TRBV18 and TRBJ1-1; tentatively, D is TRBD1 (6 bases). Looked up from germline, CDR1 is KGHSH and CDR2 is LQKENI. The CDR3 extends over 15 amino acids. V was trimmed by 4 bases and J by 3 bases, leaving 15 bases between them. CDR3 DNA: TGTGCCAGCTCACGACGGAGGGGGGTTGACACTGAAGCTTTCTTT. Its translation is CASSRRRGVDTEAFF.

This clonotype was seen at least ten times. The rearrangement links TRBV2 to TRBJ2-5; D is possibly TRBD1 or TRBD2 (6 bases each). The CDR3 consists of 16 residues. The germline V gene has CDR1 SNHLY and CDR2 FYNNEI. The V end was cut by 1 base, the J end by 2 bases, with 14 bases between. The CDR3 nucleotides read TGTGCCAGCAGTGAAGATTACGGGGGCCTACAAGAGACCCAGTACTTC. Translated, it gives CASSEDYGGLQETQYF.

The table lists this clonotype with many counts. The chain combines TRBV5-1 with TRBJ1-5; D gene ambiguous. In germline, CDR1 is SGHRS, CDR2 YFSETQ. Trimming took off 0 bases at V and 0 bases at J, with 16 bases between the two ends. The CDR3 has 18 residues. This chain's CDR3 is CASSLAPVGPYSNQPQHF. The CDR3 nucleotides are TGCGCCAGCAGCTTGGCCCCCGTGGGCCCTTATAGCAATCAGCCCCAGCATTTT. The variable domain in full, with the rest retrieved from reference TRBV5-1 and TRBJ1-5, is KAGVTQTPRYLIKTRGQQVTLSCSPISGHRSVSWYQQTPGQGLQFLFEYFSETQRNKGNFPGRFSGRQFSNSRSEMNVSTLELGDSALYLCASSLAPVGPYSNQPQHFGDGTRLSIL.

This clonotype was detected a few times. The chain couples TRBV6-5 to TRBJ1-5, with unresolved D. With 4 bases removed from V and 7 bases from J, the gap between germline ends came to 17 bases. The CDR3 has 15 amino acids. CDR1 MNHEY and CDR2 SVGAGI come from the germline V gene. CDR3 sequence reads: CASSLVVRGRQPQHF. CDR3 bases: TGTGCCAGCAGTTTAGTCGTGCGGGGTAGGCAGCCCCAGCATTTT.

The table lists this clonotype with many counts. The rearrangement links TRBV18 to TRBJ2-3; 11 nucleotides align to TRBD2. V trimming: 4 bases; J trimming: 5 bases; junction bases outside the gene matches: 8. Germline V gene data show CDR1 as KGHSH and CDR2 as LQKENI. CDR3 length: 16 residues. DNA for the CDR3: TGTGCCAGCTCACGCCTAGCGGGAGGTCTTGAAGATACGCAGTATTTT. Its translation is CASSRLAGGLEDTQYF.

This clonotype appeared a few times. The CDR3 region is CASSTESANTGELFF. CDR3 nucleotides: TGTGCCAGCAGTACTGAGAGTGCGAACACCGGGGAGCTGTTTTTT. This chain uses TRBV5-6 with TRBJ2-2; D is unresolved. The V end was cut by 5 bases, the J end by 0 bases, with 11 bases between. The CDR3 contains 15 residues. Germline CDR1 and CDR2: SGHDT and YYEEEE.

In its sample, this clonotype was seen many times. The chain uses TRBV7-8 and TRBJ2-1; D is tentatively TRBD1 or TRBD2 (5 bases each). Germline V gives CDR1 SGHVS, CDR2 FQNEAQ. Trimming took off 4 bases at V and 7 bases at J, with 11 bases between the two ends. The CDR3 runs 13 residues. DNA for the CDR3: TGTGCCAGCAGCTCCGGGGCCGGTAATGAGCAGTTCTTC. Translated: CASSSGAGNEQFF.

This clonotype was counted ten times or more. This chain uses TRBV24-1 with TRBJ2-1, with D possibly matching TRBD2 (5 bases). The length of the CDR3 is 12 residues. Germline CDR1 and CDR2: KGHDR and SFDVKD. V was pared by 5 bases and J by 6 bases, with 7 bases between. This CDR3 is CATSGLRNEQFF. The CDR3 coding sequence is TGTGCCACCAGTGGACTACGCAATGAGCAGTTCTTC.

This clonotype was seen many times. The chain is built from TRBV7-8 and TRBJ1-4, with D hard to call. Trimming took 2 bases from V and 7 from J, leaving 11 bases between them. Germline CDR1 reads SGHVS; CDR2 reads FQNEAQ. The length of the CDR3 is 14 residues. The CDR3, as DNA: TGTGCCAGCAGCTTAATAGTCGGAGGTGAAAAACTGTTTTTT. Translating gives CASSLIVGGEKLFF.

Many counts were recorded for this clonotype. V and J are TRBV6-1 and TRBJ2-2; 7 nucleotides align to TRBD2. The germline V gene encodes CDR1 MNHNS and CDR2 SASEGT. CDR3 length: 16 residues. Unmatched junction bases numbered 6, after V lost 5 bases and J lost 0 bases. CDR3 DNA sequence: TGTGCCAGCAGTTCCCCACTAGCGACGAACACCGGGGAGCTGTTTTTT. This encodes CASSSPLATNTGELFF.

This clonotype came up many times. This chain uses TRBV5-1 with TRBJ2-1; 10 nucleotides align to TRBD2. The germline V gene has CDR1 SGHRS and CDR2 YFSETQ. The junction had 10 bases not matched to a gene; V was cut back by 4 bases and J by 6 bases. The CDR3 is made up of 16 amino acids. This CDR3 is CASSQLSGGASNEQFF. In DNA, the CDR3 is TGCGCCAGCAGCCAACTCAGCGGGGGGGCCTCCAATGAGCAGTTCTTC.

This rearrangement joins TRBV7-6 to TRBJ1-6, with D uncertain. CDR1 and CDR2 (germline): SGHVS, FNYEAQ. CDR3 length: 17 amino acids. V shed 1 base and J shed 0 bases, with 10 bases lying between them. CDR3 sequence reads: CASSLVTPSSYNSPLHF. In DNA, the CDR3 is TGTGCCAGCAGCTTAGTAACACCGAGCTCCTATAATTCACCCCTCCACTTT.

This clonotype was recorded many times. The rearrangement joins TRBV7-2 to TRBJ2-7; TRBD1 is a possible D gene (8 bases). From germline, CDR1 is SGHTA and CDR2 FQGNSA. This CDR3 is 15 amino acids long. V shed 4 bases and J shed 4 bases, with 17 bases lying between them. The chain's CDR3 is CASSSPHRGGYEQYF. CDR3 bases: TGTGCCAGCAGCTCCCCCCACAGGGGGGGTTACGAGCAGTACTTC.

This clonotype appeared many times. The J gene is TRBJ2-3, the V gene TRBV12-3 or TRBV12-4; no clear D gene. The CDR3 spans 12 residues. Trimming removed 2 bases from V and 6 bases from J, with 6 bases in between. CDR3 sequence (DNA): TGTGCCAGCAGTTTATTCCAGGATACGCAGTATTTT. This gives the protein CASSLFQDTQYF.

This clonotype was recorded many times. The CDR3 region is CATSDNGRAVVEQYF. As DNA, the CDR3 is TGTGCCACCAGTGATAACGGGAGGGCAGTCGTCGAGCAGTACTTC. V usage is TRBV24-1 and J usage is TRBJ2-7; 8 nucleotides align to TRBD2. The CDR3 totals 15 residues. The germline V gene has CDR1 KGHDR and CDR2 SFDVKD. V was clipped by 3 bases and J by 6 bases; unmatched bases: 9.

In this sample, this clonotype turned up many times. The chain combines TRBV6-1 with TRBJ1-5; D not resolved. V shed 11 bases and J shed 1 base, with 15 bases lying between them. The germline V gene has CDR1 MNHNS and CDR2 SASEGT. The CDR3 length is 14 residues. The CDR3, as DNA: TGTGCCGCCAGGTCCGGATGGAGCAATCAGCCCCAGCATTTT. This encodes CAARSGWSNQPQHF.

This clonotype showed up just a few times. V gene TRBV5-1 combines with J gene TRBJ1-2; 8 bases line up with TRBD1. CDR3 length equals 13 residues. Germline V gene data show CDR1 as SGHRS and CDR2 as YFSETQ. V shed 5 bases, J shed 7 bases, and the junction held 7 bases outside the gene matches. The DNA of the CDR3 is TGCGCCAGCAGGAAACCAGGGGGCGCTGGCTACACCTTC. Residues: CASRKPGGAGYTF.

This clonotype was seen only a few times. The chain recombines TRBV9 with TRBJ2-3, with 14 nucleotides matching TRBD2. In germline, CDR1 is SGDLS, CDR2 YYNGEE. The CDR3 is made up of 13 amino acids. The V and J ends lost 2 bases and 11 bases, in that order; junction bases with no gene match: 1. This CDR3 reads CASSVGTSGGQYF. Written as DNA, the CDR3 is TGTGCCAGCAGCGTCGGGACTAGCGGGGGGCAGTATTTT.

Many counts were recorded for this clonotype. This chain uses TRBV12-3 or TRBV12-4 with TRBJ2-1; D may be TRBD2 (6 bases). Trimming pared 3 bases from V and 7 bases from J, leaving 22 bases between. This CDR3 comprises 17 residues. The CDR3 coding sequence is TGTGCCAGCAGTTTGTATGCGGGACTTCGGGGTATGAATGAGCAGTTCTTC. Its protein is CASSLYAGLRGMNEQFF.

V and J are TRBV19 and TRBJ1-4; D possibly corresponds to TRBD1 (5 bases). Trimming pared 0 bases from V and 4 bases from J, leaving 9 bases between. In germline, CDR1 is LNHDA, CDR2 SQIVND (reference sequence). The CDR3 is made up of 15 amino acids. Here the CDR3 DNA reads TGTGCCAGTAGTATAGATACCAGGGATAATGAAAAACTGTTTTTT. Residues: CASSIDTRDNEKLFF.

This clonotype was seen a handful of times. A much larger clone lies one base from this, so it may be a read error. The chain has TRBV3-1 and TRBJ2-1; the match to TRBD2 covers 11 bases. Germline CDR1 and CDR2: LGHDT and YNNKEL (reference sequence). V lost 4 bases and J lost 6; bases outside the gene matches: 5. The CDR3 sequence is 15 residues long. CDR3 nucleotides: TGTGCCAGCAGCCGAGCTAGCGGGGGGACCAATGAGCAGTTCTTC. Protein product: CASSRASGGTNEQFF.

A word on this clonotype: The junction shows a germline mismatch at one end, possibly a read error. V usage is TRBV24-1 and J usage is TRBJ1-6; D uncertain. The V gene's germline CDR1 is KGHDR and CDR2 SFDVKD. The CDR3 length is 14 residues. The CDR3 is CAPSDREANSPLHF. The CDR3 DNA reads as TGTGCCCCCAGTGACCGTGAAGCTAATTCACCCCTCCACTTT.

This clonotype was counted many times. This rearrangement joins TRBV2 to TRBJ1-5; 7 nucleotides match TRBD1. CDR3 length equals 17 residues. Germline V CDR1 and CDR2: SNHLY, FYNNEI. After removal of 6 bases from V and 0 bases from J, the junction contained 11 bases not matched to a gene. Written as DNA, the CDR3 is TGTGCCAGCAGCGACCCGGGACAGTCCTATAGCAATCAGCCCCAGCATTTT. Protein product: CASSDPGQSYSNQPQHF.

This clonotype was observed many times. Here the CDR3 reads CSALSGGAGRNEQFF. The CDR3 DNA reads as TGCAGTGCTCTGTCCGGCGGGGCCGGGCGGAATGAGCAGTTCTTC. The chain carries TRBV20-1 and TRBJ2-1; a weak D match, TRBD2 (6 bases). V was trimmed by 5 bases and J by 7 bases, leaving 21 bases between them. The CDR3 is made up of 15 amino acids. Germline V lookup: CDR1 DFQATT, CDR2 SNEGSKA (reference sequence).